The 10 T cell receptor beta chains below were found in one sample sequenced in a study of PD-L1 blockade in urothelial cancer. Time point specified: pretreatment peripheral blood. Clones were sequenced by immunoSEQ multiplex PCR, and TCRdb holds only the in-frame ones, with some missing. The sample records 60,000 or so clones, 65% to 90% being singletons. The material sequenced was PBMCs, taken around atezolizumab (anti-PD-L1) treatment. The source of these receptors is a man aged 70 or older with urothelial cancer.

In its sample, this clone was seen a few times. This chain connects TRBV7-2 to TRBJ2-7; D is uncertain. Between the trimmed V and J ends, which lost 5 bases and 3 bases, there was a span of 14 bases. In germline, CDR1 is SGHTA, CDR2 FQGNSA. This CDR3 has 14 amino acids. CDR3 in amino acids: CASSPHLAGYEQYF. The DNA for the CDR3 is TGTGCCAGCAGCCCTCACTTAGCCGGCTACGAGCAGTACTTC. The full variable domain, with the rest looked up from reference TRBV7-2 and TRBJ2-7, is GAGVSQSPSNKVTEKGKDVELRCDPISGHTALYWYRQSLGQGLEFLIYFQGNSAPDKSGLPSDRFSAERTGGSVSTLTIQRTQQEDSAVYLCASSPHLAGYEQYFGPGTRLTVT.

This chain connects TRBV6-5 to TRBJ2-7; 7 bases map to TRBD1. The CDR3 is 14 amino acids. The germline CDR1 and CDR2 sequences are MNHEY and SVGAGI. Trimming at V came to 5 bases and at J to 2 bases, leaving 6 bases not matched to a gene. CDR3 protein: CASSPGQGAYEQYF. The CDR3, as DNA: TGTGCCAGCAGTCCCGGGCAGGGGGCCTACGAGCAGTACTTC.

This clone showed up just once. The chain is built from TRBV5-4 and TRBJ2-7, with TRBD2 matching over 7 bases. CDR1 and CDR2 (germline): SGHNT, YYREEE (reference sequence). Trimming removed 0 bases from V and 7 bases from J; junction bases left unmatched: 10. The CDR3 runs to 15 residues. This chain's CDR3 is CASSLVYGGGSEQYF. The CDR3 DNA follows: TGTGCCAGCAGCTTGGTCTACGGGGGAGGGAGTGAGCAGTACTTC. Full variable domain (outside the CDR3, taken from reference TRBV5-4 and TRBJ2-7): ETGVTQSPTHLIKTRGQQVTLRCSSQSGHNTVSWYQQALGQGPQFIFQYYREEENGRGNFPPRFSGLQFPNYSSELNVNALELDDSALYLCASSLVYGGGSEQYFGPGTRLTVT.

J is TRBJ2-5 and V is TRBV19; TRBD1 matches at 8 bases. The V segment lost 6 bases and the J segment 5 bases; nucleotides outside the gene matches: 8. The CDR3 loop spans 14 amino acids. Per germline, CDR1 LNHDA and CDR2 SQIVND (reference sequence). CDR3 region: CASSSTGARETQYF. In DNA form, the CDR3 reads TGTGCCAGTAGCTCGACAGGGGCGAGGGAGACCCAGTACTTC.

The J gene is TRBJ2-7, the V gene TRBV27; 9 bases agree with TRBD2. Germline V gene data show CDR1 as MNHEY and CDR2 as SMNVEV (reference sequence). The CDR3 loop spans 14 amino acids. V gave up 6 bases and J gave up 3 bases; unmatched junction bases: 6. CDR3 residues: CASSTSGLYYEQYF. The DNA of the CDR3 is TGTGCCAGCAGCACTAGCGGGCTTTACTACGAGCAGTACTTC.

The rearrangement links TRBV27 to TRBJ1-5; D is possibly TRBD1 (5 bases). The germline V and J ends were trimmed by 6 bases and 2 bases, with 8 bases remaining between them. The germline V gene has CDR1 MNHEY and CDR2 SMNVEV (reference sequence). The CDR3 has 13 residues. The CDR3 reads CASSRQRNQPQHF. The CDR3 nucleotides are TGTGCCAGCAGCAGACAGCGCAATCAGCCCCAGCATTTT.

This sequence joins TRBV6-6 and TRBJ2-7; tentatively, D is TRBD2 (6 bases). The CDR3 spans 14 residues. Trimming took 10 bases from V and 7 from J, leaving 23 bases between them. The germline gives CDR1 MNHNY, CDR2 SVGAGI (reference sequence). The CDR3 sequence is CAIRRALVGDEQYF. CDR3 DNA sequence: TGTGCCATACGGAGGGCCTTAGTCGGAGATGAGCAGTACTTC.

V usage is TRBV10-3 and J usage is TRBJ2-1; 9 bases are a match to TRBD2. The ends lost 7 bases at V and 8 bases at J; junction bases unmatched: 12. The germline V gene has CDR1 ENHRY and CDR2 SYGVKD. CDR3 length equals 15 residues. The DNA of the CDR3 is TGTGCCATCACAGGGTCTAGCGGGACGTTGGATGAGCAGTTCTTC. Protein product: CAITGSSGTLDEQFF.

CDR3 in DNA: TGTGCCAGCAGCCCCTCTGGGACAGGGGAACAAGAGACCCAGTACTTC. Encoded protein: CASSPSGTGEQETQYF. This rearrangement joins TRBV5-4 to TRBJ2-5, with 10 bases identical to TRBD1. The CDR3 has 16 amino acids. V dropped 4 bases and J dropped 2; count of bases not matched to a gene: 8. CDR1 is SGHNT and CDR2 is YYREEE in the germline V gene (reference sequence).

This chain uses TRBV7-9 with TRBJ1-2; 7 bases map to TRBD1. Germline V gives CDR1 SEHNR, CDR2 FQNEAQ (reference sequence). The CDR3 has 12 residues. Unmatched junction bases numbered 4, after V lost 5 bases and J lost 7 bases. CDR3 DNA sequence: TGTGCCAGCAGCCCGACAGGGACTGGCTACACCTTC. Translated, it gives CASSPTGTGYTF.